This passage covers 21 T cell receptor beta chains from one sample sequenced in a study of T cells in localized non-small cell lung cancer. Sequencing was performed with immunoSEQ multiplex PCR; in TCRdb, only in-frame clones are kept and a portion is missing. The data hold some 130,000 clones, with more than 80% observed a single time. The starting material was peripheral blood, obtained before any cancer treatment. The source of these receptors is a female donor over 55 with stage I lung adenocarcinoma.

The V gene is TRBV30, the J gene TRBJ2-5; the match to TRBD2 covers 8 bases. Unmatched junction bases numbered 10, after V lost 8 bases and J lost 5 bases. This CDR3 has 13 residues. The V gene's germline CDR1 is GTSNPN and CDR2 SVGIG (reference sequence). The CDR3 DNA follows: TGTGCCCGGGAGGGTTCAGATTCGGAGACCCAGTACTTC. Protein sequence: CAREGSDSETQYF.

The chain links TRBV18 to TRBJ2-3; 13 bases agree with TRBD2. The CDR3 consists of 17 residues. Per germline, CDR1 KGHSH and CDR2 LQKENI. Trimming removed 3 bases from V and 3 bases from J; junction bases left unmatched: 6. The chain's CDR3 is CASSPYWTSGSTDTQYF. CDR3 nucleotide sequence: TGTGCCAGCTCACCGTACTGGACTAGCGGGAGTACAGATACGCAGTATTTT. Supplemented by reference TRBV18 and TRBJ2-3, the full variable domain reads NAGVMQNPRHLVRRRGQEARLRCSPMKGHSHVYWYRQLPEEGLKFMVYLQKENIIDESGMPKERFSAEFPKEGPSILRIQQVVRGDSAAYFCASSPYWTSGSTDTQYFGPGTRLTVL.

This rearrangement joins TRBV5-1 to TRBJ1-2; the match to TRBD1 covers 11 bases. Per the germline V gene, CDR1 is SGHRS and CDR2 is YFSETQ. This CDR3 region has 15 residues. J gave up 11 bases and V 0 bases, and 9 bases lay outside the gene matches. CDR3 nucleotides: TGCGCCAGCAGCTTGGATCCCGGGACAGGGGGAACGTACACCTTC. It is translated as CASSLDPGTGGTYTF.

The chain employs TRBV5-1 and TRBJ2-7; TRBD1 matches at 8 bases. Germline CDR1 SGHRS, CDR2 YFSETQ. The CDR3 is 13 amino acids. The ends lost 2 bases at V and 5 bases at J; junction bases unmatched: 3. Here the CDR3 DNA reads TGCGCCAGCAGCTTAACAGGGGGGCACGAGCAGTACTTC. This codes for CASSLTGGHEQYF.

The rearrangement uses TRBV19 and TRBJ2-1, with TRBD2 as a possible D gene (7 bases). Germline CDR1 and CDR2: LNHDA and SQIVND (reference sequence). CDR3 length: 16 amino acids. Deletions cut 7 bases from V and 8 bases from J, with 24 bases between. The CDR3 region has the DNA TGTGCCAGTACTCACAAGGGGGGGCCTTGGGAGCATGAGCAGTTCTTC. As protein: CASTHKGGPWEHEQFF.

The gene calls are TRBV14 and TRBJ2-2; maybe TRBD2 (6 bases). V lost 1 base and J 9 bases, leaving 12 bases between the germline ends. Per germline, CDR1 SGHDN and CDR2 FVKESK. The CDR3 is 14 amino acids. CDR3 sequence: CASSQGLVIRELFF. DNA of the CDR3: TGTGCCAGCAGCCAAGGACTAGTGATAAGGGAGCTGTTTTTT.

The V call is TRBV20-1, the J call TRBJ1-5; D is unresolved. V lost 7 bases and J 6 bases, leaving 10 bases between the germline ends. CDR3 length: 11 residues. Germline CDR1 reads DFQATT; CDR2 reads SNEGSKA (reference sequence). This chain's CDR3 is CSVRATQPQHF. The CDR3 DNA reads as TGCAGTGTTCGGGCGACTCAGCCCCAGCATTTT.

The chain links TRBV5-1 to TRBJ1-1; D is perhaps TRBD1 (5 bases). The germline gives CDR1 SGHRS, CDR2 YFSETQ. CDR3 length: 15 amino acids. The V gene lost 4 bases and the J gene lost 3 bases, with 16 bases spanning the gap. For the CDR3, the DNA is TGCGCCAGCAGCACCCGCGGGGCTAGGGACACTGAAGCTTTCTTT. Translating gives CASSTRGARDTEAFF.

V gene TRBV11-2 combines with J gene TRBJ2-1, with 12 bases identical to TRBD2. Germline loops: CDR1 SGHAT, CDR2 FQNNGV. The CDR3 spans 15 residues. Trimming at V came to 4 bases and at J to 7 bases, leaving 5 bases not matched to a gene. The CDR3 nucleotides are TGTGCCAGCAGCTCACTAGCGGGAGGTCTAAATGAGCAGTTCTTC. This translates into CASSSLAGGLNEQFF.

J is TRBJ1-2 and V is TRBV9, with D hard to call. The CDR3 is 15 amino acids. Germline V lookup: CDR1 SGDLS, CDR2 YYNGEE. V dropped 0 bases and J dropped 3 bases, with 12 bases sitting between them. This CDR3 reads CASSVESFGDYGYTF. The CDR3 bases are TGTGCCAGCAGCGTAGAGAGTTTCGGGGACTATGGCTACACCTTC.

This clone was seen just once. The rearrangement uses TRBV9 and TRBJ2-3; 9 bases match TRBD2. Germline CDR1 and CDR2: SGDLS and YYNGEE. This CDR3 region has 19 residues. J gave up 3 bases and V 0 bases, and 14 bases lay outside the gene matches. CDR3 region: CASSVVASATSGVTDTQYF. DNA of the CDR3: TGTGCCAGCAGCGTAGTCGCGTCCGCGACTAGCGGAGTTACAGATACGCAGTATTTT.

The J gene is TRBJ2-3, the V gene TRBV5-1; 8 bases line up with TRBD2. V gave up 1 base and J gave up 2 bases; unmatched junction bases: 3. Per the germline V gene, CDR1 is SGHRS and CDR2 is YFSETQ. The CDR3 consists of 15 residues. The CDR3 region is CASSLTSGYTDTQYF. The CDR3 coding sequence is TGCGCCAGCAGCTTGACTAGCGGATACACAGATACGCAGTATTTT. Full variable domain (outside the CDR3, taken from reference TRBV5-1 and TRBJ2-3): KAGVTQTPRYLIKTRGQQVTLSCSPISGHRSVSWYQQTPGQGLQFLFEYFSETQRNKGNFPGRFSGRQFSNSRSEMNVSTLELGDSALYLCASSLTSGYTDTQYFGPGTRLTVL.

The chain combines TRBV28 with TRBJ2-1, with 8 bases matching TRBD1. Germline CDR1 and CDR2: MDHEN and SYDVKM. The ends lost 5 bases at V and 2 bases at J; junction bases unmatched: 8. This CDR3 spans 16 amino acids. CDR3 amino acids: CASSPLDRAAYNEQFF. Here the CDR3 DNA reads TGTGCCAGCAGTCCCCTGGACAGGGCCGCCTACAATGAGCAGTTCTTC.

CDR3 DNA sequence: TGTGCCATCAGCGGATCAACAGTGGAAGCTTTCTTT. Translation gives CAISGSTVEAFF. The chain joins TRBV10-3 to TRBJ1-1; D call uncertain. Germline CDR1 ENHRY, CDR2 SYGVKD. V was pared by 6 bases and J by 8 bases, with 13 bases between. The CDR3 length is 12 residues.

The gene calls are TRBV28 and TRBJ2-7; 7 bases agree with TRBD1. Germline assignment: CDR1 MDHEN and CDR2 SYDVKM. This CDR3 is built from 13 residues. The trim removed 7 bases at V and 2 bases at J, leaving 5 bases unmatched. CDR3 amino acids: CASIQGMPYEQYF. CDR3 sequence (DNA): TGTGCCAGCATACAGGGGATGCCCTACGAGCAGTACTTC. The full variable domain, in which reference TRBV28 and TRBJ2-7 provide the parts outside the CDR3, is DVKVTQSSRYLVKRTGEKVFLECVQDMDHENMFWYRQDPGLGLRLIYFSYDVKMKEKGDIPEGYSVSREKKERFSLILESASTNQTSMYLCASIQGMPYEQYFGPGTRLTVT.

The V gene is TRBV19, the J gene TRBJ2-7; a weak D match, TRBD1 (5 bases). CDR1 LNHDA and CDR2 SQIVND come from the germline V gene (reference sequence). CDR3 size: 14 residues. Trimming left V 2 bases short and J 2 bases short, with 10 bases between. CDR3 nucleotide sequence: TGTGCCAGTAGTATAAGGGGCGTAACCTACGAGCAGTACTTC. Amino acids: CASSIRGVTYEQYF.

The chain employs TRBV10-3 and TRBJ2-3, with D perhaps matching TRBD1 or TRBD2 (5 bases each). The germline V gene encodes CDR1 ENHRY and CDR2 SYGVKD. The CDR3 has 13 amino acids. Trimming shortened V by 6 bases and J by 6 bases, and 13 bases separated the two germline ends. CDR3 DNA sequence: TGTGCCATCAGGGGTTTCGAGGGGGATACGCAGTATTTT. This gives the protein CAIRGFEGDTQYF.

This chain connects TRBV5-8 to TRBJ2-5, with D possibly TRBD2 on 5 matching bases. The V and J ends lost 0 bases and 5 bases respectively, with 14 bases between them. Germline V gene sequence: CDR1 SGHTS, CDR2 YDEGEE. The CDR3 is 15 amino acids. The CDR3 reads CASSLEGRGEETQYF. DNA of the CDR3: TGTGCCAGCAGCTTGGAAGGGAGAGGTGAGGAGACCCAGTACTTC.

The V gene is TRBV10-2, the J gene TRBJ1-1; no firm D call. This CDR3 is built from 13 residues. Trimming took 7 bases from V and 0 from J, leaving 9 bases between them. Germline CDR1 is WSHSY and CDR2 is SAAADI. The CDR3 loop reads CASIVSVNTEAFF. The CDR3 region has the DNA TGCGCCAGCATAGTAAGTGTGAACACTGAAGCTTTCTTT.

The chain recombines TRBV5-1 with TRBJ2-1; 15 bases line up with TRBD2. This CDR3 spans 16 amino acids. Germline-derived CDR1 and CDR2 are SGHRS and YFSETQ. J lost 0 bases, V lost 7 bases, and 2 bases had no gene match. As DNA, the CDR3 is TGCGCCAGCGGGACTAGCGGGAGGAGCTCCTACAATGAGCAGTTCTTC. It yields the protein CASGTSGRSSYNEQFF.

CDR3 region: CARSSGEKLFF. The CDR3 nucleotides are TGCGCCAGATCAAGCGGTGAAAAACTGTTTTTT. V and J are TRBV23-1 and TRBJ1-4; the D is unclear. TRBV23-1 is classed as an ORF, of uncertain function. V lost 9 bases, J lost 7 bases, and 9 bases lay in between. This CDR3 region has 11 residues.